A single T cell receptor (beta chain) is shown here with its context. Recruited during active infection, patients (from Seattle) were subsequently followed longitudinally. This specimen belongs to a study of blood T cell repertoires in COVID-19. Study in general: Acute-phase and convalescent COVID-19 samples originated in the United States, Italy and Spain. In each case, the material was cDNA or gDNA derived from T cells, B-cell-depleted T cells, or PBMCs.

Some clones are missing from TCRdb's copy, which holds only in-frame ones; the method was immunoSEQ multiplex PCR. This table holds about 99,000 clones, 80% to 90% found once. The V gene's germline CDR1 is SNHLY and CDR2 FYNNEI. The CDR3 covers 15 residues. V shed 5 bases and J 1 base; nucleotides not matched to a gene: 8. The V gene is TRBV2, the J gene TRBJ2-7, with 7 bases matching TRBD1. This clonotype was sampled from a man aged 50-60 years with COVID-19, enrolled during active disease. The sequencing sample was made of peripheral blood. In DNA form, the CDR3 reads TGTGCCAGCAGTTCAGTCCGGGACAGATCCTACGAGCAGTACTTC. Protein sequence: CASSSVRDRSYEQYF.